This T cell receptor beta chain appears in the sequencing data of a study of post-analysis software for immune sequencing data. Overall study: Recorded disease courses covered relapsing-remitting, secondary progressive and progressive-relapsing multiple sclerosis. Some patients had no subtype annotation.

The germline V gene encodes CDR1 DFQATT and CDR2 SNEGSKA (reference sequence). Between the trimmed V and J ends, which lost 4 bases and 1 base, there was a span of 14 bases. The CDR3 loop spans 14 amino acids. Broader study findings: Significantly lower normalized Chao1 diversity was found in patients with multiple sclerosis relative to controls. Same-batch samples co-clustered strongly by F measure. The five TRBV segments detected at higher frequency in patients than in controls included TRBV5-6, TRBV5-1 and TRBV20-1.

Unique molecular identifiers were carried by the TCR beta cDNA libraries. With about 0.9 to 11 million T cells as the source, 500,000 to 650,000 cDNA molecules resulted. In TCRdb, the PCR reads were re-called with MiXCR into one record per CDR3 protein. In the table there are over 150,000 distinct CDR3 sequences, approximately 30% of which are singletons. This clonotype was picked up a small number of times. Its antigen is still unknown. The chain combines TRBV20-1 with TRBJ2-7, with D possibly being TRBD2 (5 bases). The receptor was isolated from a girl aged 5 to 17 with multiple sclerosis. The sequencing sample was made of blood. The CDR3 coding sequence is TGCAGTGCTATCGGCGGGCCAAAATCCTACGAGCAGTACTTC. Translated, it gives CSAIGGPKSYEQYF.